Shown below are 17 T cell receptor beta chains from a single sample sequenced in a study of OX40 agonist ivuxolimab in advanced cancers. Clones were read by immunoSEQ multiplex PCR, and TCRdb kept only the in-frame ones, dropping some. The data contain over 15,000 clones, about 90% of them singletons. Sequencing used CD4+ or CD8+ T cells sorted from blood, obtained in a trial of the OX40 agonist ivuxolimab. These TCRs come from an adult with an advanced solid tumor such as melanoma, head and neck, liver or kidney cancer.

This clone rates as medium-sized. The chain uses TRBV30 and TRBJ2-1, with TRBD2 matching over 7 bases. Looked up from germline, CDR1 is GTSNPN and CDR2 is SVGIG (reference sequence). The CDR3 totals 11 residues. Losses at the gene ends were 2 bases for V and 15 bases for J; bases not matched to a gene: 7. CDR3 nucleotide sequence: TGTGCCTGGAGTCCAAGCGGGAATCGGTTCTTC. As protein: CAWSPSGNRFF.

The count of this clone is one. The CDR3 is CASLGHTGGYNEQFF. Here the CDR3 DNA reads TGTGCCAGCCTGGGTCATACTGGGGGTTACAATGAGCAGTTCTTC. The chain uses TRBV7-2 and TRBJ2-1; the D call may be TRBD1 or TRBD2 (5 bases each). There are 15 residues in the CDR3. Trimming left V 8 bases short and J 4 bases short, with 18 bases between. CDR1 is SGHTA and CDR2 is FQGNSA in the germline V gene.

The chain is built from TRBV27 and TRBJ2-7; D might be TRBD1 (7 bases). The V end lost 2 bases, the J end lost 5 bases, and 19 bases lay between the germline ends. This CDR3 has 16 residues. Germline CDR1 and CDR2: MNHEY and SMNVEV (reference sequence). The CDR3 region has the DNA TGTGCCAGCAGTTTACAGGGGGGACTCTACAGCCACGAGCAGTACTTC. Amino acid sequence: CASSLQGGLYSHEQYF.

A single count supports this clone. The V call is TRBV7-9, the J call TRBJ2-2; 9 bases agree with TRBD1. CDR1 is SEHNR, CDR2 FQNEAQ, per germline (reference sequence). This CDR3 is built from 15 residues. The junction had 3 bases not matched to a gene; V was cut back by 5 bases and J by 2 bases. CDR3 sequence: CASSNRGRNTGELFF. The CDR3 DNA is TGTGCCAGCAGCAACAGGGGGCGAAACACCGGGGAGCTGTTTTTT.

The chain is built from TRBV29-1 and TRBJ2-2; 7 bases match TRBD2. The trim removed 6 bases at V and 1 base at J, leaving 2 bases unmatched. This CDR3 region has 13 residues. Germline lookup yields CDR1 SQVTM and CDR2 ANQGSEA. In DNA, the CDR3 is TGCAGCGTGATAGCGGGGAACACCGGGGAGCTGTTTTTT. Translation: CSVIAGNTGELFF.

The chain carries TRBV7-9 and TRBJ2-5; D is unclear. Per germline, CDR1 SEHNR and CDR2 FQNEAQ (reference sequence). CDR3 size: 16 residues. V gave up 2 bases and J gave up 2 bases, with 15 bases separating them. Here the CDR3 DNA reads TGTGCCAGCAGCTTATTTGTAGTCGCGGTTCAAGAGACCCAGTACTTC. It yields the protein CASSLFVVAVQETQYF. Filled out from reference TRBV7-9 and TRBJ2-5, the complete variable domain reads DTGVSQNPRHKITKRGQNVTFRCDPISEHNRLYWYRQTLGQGPEFLTYFQNEAQLEKSRLLSDRFSAERPKGSFSTLEIQRTEQGDSAMYLCASSLFVVAVQETQYFGPGTRLLVL.

The rearrangement joins TRBV7-2 to TRBJ2-7; D may correspond to TRBD1 or TRBD2 (5 bases each). Between the trimmed V and J ends, which lost 5 bases and 3 bases, there was a span of 17 bases. CDR1 is SGHTA and CDR2 is FQGNSA in the germline V gene. This CDR3 has 15 amino acids. The CDR3 protein is CASSIRMGELYEQYF. The DNA for the CDR3 is TGTGCCAGCAGCATCCGAATGGGGGAACTCTACGAGCAGTACTTC.

This sequence joins TRBV4-3 and TRBJ1-2; D is unclear. The length of the CDR3 is 15 residues. Germline CDR1 reads LGHNA; CDR2 reads YSLEER. V was cut by 0 bases and J by 9 bases, with 17 bases left in between. The chain's CDR3 is CASSQERAASRSYTF. The CDR3 DNA is TGCGCCAGCAGCCAAGAAAGGGCGGCCTCAAGGAGCTACACCTTC.

The CDR3 reads CASSLVGQISGANVLTF. The CDR3 bases are TGTGCCAGCAGCTTAGTAGGACAGATCTCTGGGGCCAACGTCCTGACTTTC. The V call is TRBV7-9, the J call TRBJ2-6, with a weak D call TRBD1 (6 bases). The germline V gene encodes CDR1 SEHNR and CDR2 FQNEAQ (reference sequence). CDR3 length equals 17 residues. V was trimmed by 1 base and J by 0 bases, leaving 10 bases between them.

The chain combines TRBV29-1 with TRBJ1-1; D is uncertain. The germline gives CDR1 SQVTM, CDR2 ANQGSEA. Trimming cost V 6 bases and J 6 bases, with 11 bases left between them. The CDR3 runs to 11 residues. The CDR3 bases are TGCAGCGTCCGGACGAGCCCTGAAGCTTTCTTT. Translation: CSVRTSPEAFF.

The V gene is TRBV19, the J gene TRBJ2-1, with TRBD2 matching over 8 bases. Trimming cost V 7 bases and J 4 bases; bases outside gene matches: 6. There are 14 residues in the CDR3. From germline, CDR1 is LNHDA and CDR2 SQIVND (reference sequence). CDR3 in DNA: TGTGCCAGTAACCCCCAGCGGGGGTACAATGAGCAGTTCTTC. Amino acid sequence: CASNPQRGYNEQFF.

The chain uses TRBV15 and TRBJ2-5, with D possibly TRBD2 on 5 matching bases. Germline V gene sequence: CDR1 LNHNV, CDR2 YYDKDF (reference sequence). Trimming took 0 bases from V and 2 from J, leaving 19 bases between them. This CDR3 has 18 amino acids. The CDR3 sequence is CATSRDRRVGDGQETQYF. DNA for the CDR3: TGTGCCACCAGCAGAGATAGACGGGTGGGAGATGGGCAAGAGACCCAGTACTTC. Based on the CDR3 plus reference TRBV15 and TRBJ2-5, the full variable domain is DAMVIQNPRYQVTQFGKPVTLSCSQTLNHNVMYWYQQKSSQAPKLLFHYYDKDFNNEADTPDNFQSRRPNTSFCFLDIRSPGLGDTAMYLCATSRDRRVGDGQETQYFGPGTRLLVL.

As DNA, the CDR3 is TGTGCCAGCAGCCCCGGTTTGGGGGAGCTGTTTTTT. It codes for CASSPGLGELFF. The chain has TRBV7-9 and TRBJ2-2; D uncertain. The CDR3 runs 12 residues. The V end was cut by 5 bases, the J end by 8 bases, with 9 bases between. Germline CDR1 SEHNR, CDR2 FQNEAQ (reference sequence).

About this clone itself: At one boundary the junction diverges from the germline segment, which might be a read error. The chain has TRBV6-5 and TRBJ1-5, with D unresolved. The CDR3 extends over 13 amino acids. Germline lookup yields CDR1 MNHEY and CDR2 SVGAGI. The CDR3 nucleotides are TGTGCCAGCAGGTCCGGTAGCTATCAGCCCCAGCATTTT. Translating gives CASRSGSYQPQHF.

In this sample, this clone is medium-sized. This rearrangement joins TRBV28 to TRBJ1-2, with 7 bases matching TRBD1. The CDR3 totals 13 residues. CDR1 MDHEN and CDR2 SYDVKM come from the germline V gene. V dropped 8 bases and J dropped 0; count of bases not matched to a gene: 3. CDR3 residues: CASGTESNYGYTF. Here the CDR3 DNA reads TGTGCCAGCGGGACAGAGTCTAACTATGGCTACACCTTC.

The chain employs TRBV5-5 and TRBJ1-1; D unclear. The V gene's germline CDR1 is SGHKS and CDR2 YYEKEE (reference sequence). The V end lost 4 bases, the J end lost 7 bases, and 11 bases lay between the germline ends. The CDR3 totals 12 residues. The chain's CDR3 is CASSPFLGEAFF. As DNA, the CDR3 is TGTGCCAGCAGCCCCTTTCTCGGTGAAGCTTTCTTT. Drawing the rest from reference TRBV5-5 and TRBJ1-1, the complete variable domain is DAGVTQSPTHLIKTRGQQVTLRCSPISGHKSVSWYQQVLGQGPQFIFQYYEKEERGRGNFPDRFSARQFPNYSSELNVNALLLGDSALYLCASSPFLGEAFFGQGTRLTVV.

V and J are TRBV19 and TRBJ2-5; perhaps TRBD1 as D (5 bases). Germline V gene sequence: CDR1 LNHDA, CDR2 SQIVND (reference sequence). The CDR3 has 16 residues. Trimming left V 0 bases short and J 4 bases short, with 15 bases between. The CDR3 is CASSIEWGSTGETQYF. CDR3 nucleotide sequence: TGTGCCAGTAGTATAGAATGGGGCAGCACGGGAGAGACCCAGTACTTC.